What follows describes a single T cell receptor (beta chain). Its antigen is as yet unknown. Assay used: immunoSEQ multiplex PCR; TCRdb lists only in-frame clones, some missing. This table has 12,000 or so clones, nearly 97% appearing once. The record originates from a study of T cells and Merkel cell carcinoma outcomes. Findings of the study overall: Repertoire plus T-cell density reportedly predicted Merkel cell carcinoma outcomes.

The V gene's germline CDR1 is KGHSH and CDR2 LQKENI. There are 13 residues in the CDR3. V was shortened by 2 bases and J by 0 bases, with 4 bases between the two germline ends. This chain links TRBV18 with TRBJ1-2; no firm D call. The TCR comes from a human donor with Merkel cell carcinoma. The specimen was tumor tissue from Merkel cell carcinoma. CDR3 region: CASSPEANYGYTF. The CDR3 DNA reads TGTGCCAGCTCACCAGAAGCTAACTATGGCTACACCTTC.